This TCR beta chain came from a study of T cell responses to AZD1222 COVID-19 vaccine. Data came from immunoSEQ multiplex PCR; TCRdb stores just in-frame clones and leaves some out. Of roughly 120,000 clones detected, about 95% appear once; the ten largest clones hold approximately 2.9%. Study-wide findings and caveats: The study reported that nearly half of spike-specific TCRs target unmutated variant regions. Clonal diversity may have been underestimated, and the donors were mostly white British, with more females than males. The CD4 TCRs associated with vaccination extended across spike and predominated at 160-218 and 743-854.

The CDR3 is made up of 13 amino acids. Trimming took off 4 bases at V and 5 bases at J, with 12 bases between the two ends. From germline, CDR1 is SGDLS and CDR2 YYNGEE. This clone has just one count. Its antigen is unidentified. V usage is TRBV9 and J usage is TRBJ1-1; D uncertain. The specimen was peripheral blood, collected 28 days after the second AZD1222 dose. This sequence was found in an adult who received the AZD1222 COVID-19 vaccine. The CDR3 coding sequence is TGTGCCAGCAGCACAAGACAAGTAACTGAAGCTTTCTTT. It translates to CASSTRQVTEAFF.